The present T cell receptor (beta chain) was sequenced within a study of Graves' ophthalmopathy and Graves' hyperthyroidism. The authors amplified TCR beta CDR3 regions, and they did so from RNA transcripts for repertoire sequencing. HTBI primers served in a first-round RT-PCR, which a second-round multiplex PCR followed. One entry per CDR3 protein, called by TCRdb with MiXCR from the multiplex PCR reads. Of hundreds of thousands of distinct CDR3 sequences listed, 40% are singletons. The origin of this receptor is an adult man with Graves' ophthalmopathy. Sequencing used peripheral blood.

CDR3 residues: CASSLGSENYGYTF. The CDR3 coding sequence is TGTGCCAGCAGCTTGGGGTCAGAAAATTATGGCTACACCTTC. The chain recombines TRBV5-4 with TRBJ1-2; no reliable D call. Trimming took 0 bases from V and 5 from J, leaving 11 bases between them. The CDR3 runs to 14 residues. Germline assignment: CDR1 SGHNT and CDR2 YYREEE (reference sequence).